This T cell receptor beta chain was documented in a study of cytomegalovirus exposure and HLA in healthy donors. Study-level information: The 95 to 150 validation repertoires, a later analysis reported, used the same platform as the 666 first-cohort repertoires.

Data came from immunoSEQ multiplex PCR; TCRdb stores just in-frame clones and leaves some out. The table shows some 38,000 clones, with about 93% occurring only once. Study-wide results and caveats: The investigators catalogued 150 to 200 TCR beta chains as cytomegalovirus-associated. Rare TCR sequences dominated, though some public TCRs recurred in many donors.

This CDR3 has 13 amino acids. V was shortened by 3 bases and J by 1 base, with 6 bases between the two germline ends. Germline V lookup: CDR1 LNHDA, CDR2 SQIVND (reference sequence). Of note for this clone: Its specificity is not known.

This sequence was found in a young man in good health and CMV-seronegative. The chain recombines TRBV19 with TRBJ1-1; D is ambiguous. The source material was PBMCs. The CDR3, as DNA: TGTGCCAGTAGTATGGAGGGGAACACTGAAGCTTTCTTT. Encoded protein: CASSMEGNTEAFF.